A selection of T cell receptor beta chains follows, all from one sample in a study of beta chain features in type 1 diabetes. Only in-frame clones appear in the TCRdb table, and some are missing; sequencing was by immunoSEQ multiplex PCR. The sample holds approximately 250,000 clones; 9.5% to 13% are singletons and the top ten take approximately 0.015%. The source material was naive CD4+ T cells from blood. These receptors were collected from a man younger than 45 with type 1 diabetes. CDR3s include the opening cysteine and the closing phenylalanine or tryptophan. Fields, in order: J gene, V gene, D gene, clone size, CDR3 protein, CDR3 DNA. The D gene is left open where the match is weak. Not every row has a clone size; where given, it reads once, few, many or a size class.

TRBJ2-3 | TRBV4-2 | TRBD2 | few | CASSQGSGVSTDTQYF | TGTGCCAGCAGCCAAGGTAGCGGGGTGAGCACAGATACGCAGTATTTT
TRBJ1-1 | TRBV19 | . | few | CASSRGKGGTEAFF | TGTGCCAGTAGTAGAGGGAAAGGAGGCACTGAAGCTTTCTTT
TRBJ1-1 | TRBV29-1 | TRBD1 | few | CSASGTGGEKAFF | TGCAGCGCTTCAGGGACAGGGGGGGAGAAAGCTTTCTTT
TRBJ2-5 | TRBV5-1 | TRBD1 | few | CASNPGQGKETQYF | TGCGCCAGCAACCCGGGACAGGGAAAAGAGACCCAGTACTTC
TRBJ2-2 | TRBV11-3 | . | few | CASSSENGGSGELFF | TGTGCCAGCAGTTCTGAGAACGGGGGTTCTGGGGAGCTGTTTTTT
TRBJ2-5 | TRBV29-1 | TRBD2 | few | CSGMTSGEQETQYF | TGCAGCGGGATGACTAGCGGGGAACAAGAGACCCAGTACTTC
TRBJ1-5 | TRBV10-2 | . | few | CASSPGPGGAQHF | TGCGCCAGCAGTCCCGGGCCTGGCGGGGCCCAGCATTTT
TRBJ2-1 | TRBV4-1 | TRBD2 | . | CASSRPAGGQGNEQFF | TGCGCCAGCAGCCGACCAGCGGGGGGGCAAGGCAATGAGCAGTTCTTC
TRBJ2-5 | TRBV7-3 | . | . | CASSFEAEGTQYF | TGTGCCAGCAGCTTCGAAGCGGAGGGGACCCAGTACTTC
TRBJ1-1 | TRBV28 | . | few | CASSQRHTEAFF | TGTGCCAGCAGTCAGCGCCACACTGAAGCTTTCTTT
TRBJ2-1 | TRBV4-2 | . | few | CASSQDRGGSSYNEQFF | TGTGCCAGCAGCCAAGATAGGGGGGGGAGCTCCTACAATGAGCAGTTCTTC
TRBJ1-4 | TRBV7-8 | . | . | CASSLARQGRRTNEKLFF | TGTGCCAGCAGCTTAGCGAGGCAGGGCAGAAGAACTAATGAAAAACTGTTTTTT
TRBJ1-6 | TRBV7-9 | TRBD1 | . | CASSSPTGESPLHF | TGTGCCAGCAGCTCGCCAACAGGGGAATCACCCCTCCACTTT
TRBJ2-7 | TRBV11-2 | TRBD1 | few | CASSQSLGQQEQYF | TGTGCCAGCAGCCAAAGCTTGGGACAGCAAGAGCAGTACTTC
TRBJ2-7 | TRBV18 | . | . | CASSPQGSSYEQYF | TGTGCCAGCTCACCACAGGGGTCGAGCTACGAGCAGTACTTC
TRBJ1-1 | TRBV4-3 | . | few | CASSRPRGGEAFF | TGCGCCAGCAGCCGGCCTAGGGGTGGTGAAGCTTTCTTT
TRBJ1-5 | TRBV7-2 | TRBD1 | once | CASSQDRGQPQHF | TGTGCCAGCAGCCAGGACAGGGGACAGCCCCAGCATTTT
TRBJ2-1 | TRBV4-3 | . | . | CASSHLLGLGKNEQFF | TGCGCCAGCAGTCACCTTCTGGGGCTCGGAAAAAATGAGCAGTTCTTC
TRBJ1-4 | TRBV7-9 | TRBD1 | . | CASSITPGQEGKLFF | TGTGCCAGCAGCATTACCCCCGGACAGGAGGGAAAACTGTTTTTT
TRBJ2-7 | TRBV7-2 | TRBD2 | few | CASSLWGLANEQYF | TGTGCCAGCAGCTTATGGGGACTAGCGAACGAGCAGTACTTC
TRBJ2-7 | TRBV2 | . | few | CASSSRSTSYEQYF | TGTGCCAGCAGTTCACGGAGTACGTCCTACGAGCAGTACTTC
TRBJ2-3 | TRBV6-5 | . | few | CASSRTASTDTQYF | TGTGCCAGCAGTCGGACAGCTAGCACAGATACGCAGTATTTT
TRBJ2-2 | TRBV30 | . | few | CAWRFRGRELFF | TGTGCCTGGAGGTTTAGGGGCCGGGAGCTGTTTTTT
TRBJ2-5 | TRBV5-4 | . | few | CASSSLTGWGKETQYF | TGTGCCAGCAGCTCCCTTACAGGGTGGGGGAAAGAGACCCAGTACTTC
TRBJ2-7 | TRBV5-6 | . | few | CASSPGRRLGEQYF | TGTGCCAGCAGCCCTGGAAGGAGGTTGGGGGAGCAGTACTTC
TRBJ2-5 | TRBV18 | . | once | CASSPPPGGETQYF | TGTGCCAGCTCACCACCGCCAGGGGGGGAGACCCAGTACTTC
TRBJ1-5 | TRBV2 | . | few | CASSEIQSNQPQHF | TGTGCCAGCAGTGAAATACAGAGCAATCAGCCCCAGCATTTT
TRBJ2-5 | TRBV28 | TRBD1 | . | CASSFSGGQTQYF | TGTGCCAGCAGTTTCTCAGGGGGCCAGACCCAGTACTTC
TRBJ1-1 | TRBV7-2 | . | few | CASRFLGQNTEAFF | TGTGCCAGCAGGTTCCTGGGCCAAAACACTGAAGCTTTCTTT
TRBJ2-7 | TRBV28 | TRBD2 | few | CASSVTSGVYEQYF | TGTGCCAGCAGTGTAACTAGCGGGGTCTACGAGCAGTACTTC
TRBJ2-1 | TRBV9 | . | . | CASSVGREPYNEQFF | TGTGCCAGCAGCGTAGGTAGGGAGCCCTACAATGAGCAGTTCTTC
TRBJ2-1 | TRBV5-1 | TRBD1 | few | CASSPDRGLYNEQFF | TGCGCCAGCAGCCCCGACAGGGGGCTCTACAATGAGCAGTTCTTC
TRBJ1-1 | TRBV18 | TRBD1 | . | CASSLDRGTTEAFF | TGTGCCAGCTCACTGGACAGGGGGACCACTGAAGCTTTCTTT
TRBJ2-5 | TRBV5-6 | TRBD2 | . | CASSSTGTSGAETQYF | TGTGCCAGCAGCTCTACGGGGACTAGCGGGGCCGAGACCCAGTACTTC
TRBJ1-2 | TRBV20-1 | . | . | CSAREDRGYTF | TGCAGTGCTAGAGAGGACAGAGGCTACACCTTC
TRBJ2-7 | TRBV7-9 | TRBD1 | . | CASSLGQGIDYEQYF | TGTGCCAGCAGCCTCGGACAGGGGATCGACTACGAGCAGTACTTC
TRBJ1-2 | TRBV5-1 | . | few | CASSLSQNYGYTF | TGCGCCAGCAGCTTGTCGCAGAACTATGGCTACACCTTC
TRBJ2-7 | TRBV6-6 | . | . | CASSQQGYEQYF | TGTGCCAGCAGTCAACAGGGCTACGAGCAGTACTTC
TRBJ2-7 | TRBV7-2 | TRBD1 | . | CASSWEGTGNYEQYF | TGTGCCAGCAGCTGGGAAGGGACAGGGAACTACGAGCAGTACTTC
TRBJ2-3 | TRBV5-1 | . | few | CASSLEGVRTDTQYF | TGCGCCAGCAGCTTGGAAGGGGTTCGCACAGATACGCAGTATTTT
TRBJ2-1 | TRBV7-9 | TRBD2 | . | CASSLGLAYNEQFF | TGTGCCAGCAGCTTGGGACTAGCGTACAATGAGCAGTTCTTC